There are a few counts of the clone carrying this TCR beta chain. What it recognizes is unknown. CDR1 and CDR2 (germline): MGHRA, YSYEKL. J gave up 5 bases and V 3 bases, and 5 bases lay outside the gene matches. This CDR3 spans 16 amino acids. Thyroid ultrasound, orbital computed tomography, clinical symptoms, and serum thyroxine and TRAb underpinned diagnoses. The PBMCs had their origin in 8.5 to 10 ml of fresh peripheral blood. The record originates from a study of T cells in Graves' hyperthyroidism and ophthalmopathy. Study context: Blood was drawn when the patient was first diagnosed and still untreated. Overall study findings and caveats: Most clonotypes expanded in the thyroid (above 0.001) were also present in blood.

It was RNA transcripts that yielded the amplified TCR beta CDR3 regions. Researchers ran a first-round RT-PCR on the TCR CDR3 using the HTBI primer set. One entry per CDR3 protein results from TCRdb running MiXCR on the multiplex PCR reads. The sample consists of 490,000 or so distinct CDR3 sequences, about 16% of them appearing once. What was sequenced was blood. The sequence was obtained from a young woman with Graves' ophthalmopathy. This chain connects TRBV4-1 to TRBJ1-5, with 12 bases aligning to TRBD1. CDR3 coding DNA: TGCGCCAGCAGCCAGGCCGGGACAGGGGGCGATCAGCCCCAGCATTTT. This gives the protein CASSQAGTGGDQPQHF.